This T cell receptor beta chain was sequenced during a study of vaccination effects on CD4 cells after COVID-19. The wider study: Sampling occurred a median 72 days post second dose, range 14 to 241.

ViraFEST expansion of antigen-specific CD4+ T cells with viral peptide pools preceded sequencing. At the end of more than 8 days of culture, CD4+ T cells were isolated. BNT162b2 vaccine or mRNA-1273 vaccine was given to participants in two doses. After two million PBMC were placed in each well, they were cultured with roughly 11 IU/ml IL-2 and approximately 9.4 ug/ml peptides. TCRdb keeps only in-frame clones here, not all; method: immunoSEQ multiplex PCR. The top ten hold 14% of the sample, which has tens of thousands of clones, roughly 77% seen once. Worth noting for this clone: Its antigen is not identified.

Unmatched junction bases numbered 6, after V lost 7 bases and J lost 3 bases. The V gene's germline CDR1 is MNHEY and CDR2 SVGAGI. This CDR3 comprises 14 residues. The source material was CD4+ T cells from PBMCs cultured with HCoV-229E spike peptides, sampled after COVID-19 vaccination. The chain carries TRBV6-5 and TRBJ2-3, with TRBD2 matching over 8 bases. This TCR derives from a human donor who received a COVID-19 vaccine. The CDR3: CASNLQRETDTQYF. The CDR3 DNA sequence: TGTGCCAGCAACCTTCAGCGGGAGACAGATACGCAGTATTTT.